The T cell receptor (beta chain) under discussion was sequenced for a study of blood T cell repertoires in COVID-19. Study overall: Acute-phase and convalescent COVID-19 samples originated in the United States, Italy and Spain. T cells, B-cell-depleted T cells, or PBMCs provided the cDNA or gDNA that served as material.

Original processing methods: Reference gene primer amplification in the assay estimated nucleated cell counts. Data came from immunoSEQ multiplex PCR; TCRdb stores just in-frame clones and leaves some out. V and J calls and clone size are as listed in that table; D and trimming were resolved from the DNA. Counted here are about 150,000 clones, 65% to 85% occurring once; the ten biggest clones make up 2.5% to 3.5%. Source material: peripheral blood. The receptor's source is a woman aged 60 to 75 with acute or convalescent COVID-19.

This CDR3 reads CASSIGSRGNNEQFF. DNA of the CDR3: TGTGCCAGTAGTATAGGGTCCAGGGGTAACAATGAGCAGTTCTTC. This chain uses TRBV19 with TRBJ2-1; possible D gene TRBD1, 6 bases. Looked up from germline, CDR1 is LNHDA and CDR2 is SQIVND (reference sequence). This CDR3 region has 15 residues. Trimming shortened V by 1 base and J by 5 bases, and 12 bases separated the two germline ends. Drawing the rest from reference TRBV19 and TRBJ2-1, the complete variable domain is DGGITQSPKYLFRKEGQNVTLSCEQNLNHDAMYWYRQDPGQGLRLIYYSQIVNDFQKGDIAEGYSVSREKKESFPLTVTSAQKNPTAFYLCASSIGSRGNNEQFFGPGTRLTVL.